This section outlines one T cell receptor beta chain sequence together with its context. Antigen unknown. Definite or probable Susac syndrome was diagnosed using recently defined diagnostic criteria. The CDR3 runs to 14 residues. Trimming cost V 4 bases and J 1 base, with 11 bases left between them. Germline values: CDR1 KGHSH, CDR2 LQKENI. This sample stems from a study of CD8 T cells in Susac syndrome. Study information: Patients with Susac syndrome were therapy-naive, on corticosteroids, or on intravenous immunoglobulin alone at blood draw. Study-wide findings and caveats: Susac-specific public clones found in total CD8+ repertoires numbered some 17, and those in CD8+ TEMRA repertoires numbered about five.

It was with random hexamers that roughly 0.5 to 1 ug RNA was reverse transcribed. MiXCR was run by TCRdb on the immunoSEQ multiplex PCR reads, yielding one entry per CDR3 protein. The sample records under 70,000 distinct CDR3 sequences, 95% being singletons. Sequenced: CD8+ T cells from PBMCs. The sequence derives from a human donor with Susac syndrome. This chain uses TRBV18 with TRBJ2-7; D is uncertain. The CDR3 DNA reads TGTGCCAGCTCACTACCGAGCCAGTCCTACGAGCAGTACTTC. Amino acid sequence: CASSLPSQSYEQYF.